The 30 T cell receptor beta chains below come from one sample, sequenced in a study of shared clonotypes between healthy human individuals. Positively selected for CCR7, the CD45RO-negative cells used as naive CD8 cells excluded terminally differentiated effector memory CD45RA+ cells. This table comes from immunoSEQ multiplex PCR, and its TCRdb copy is limited to in-frame clones, with some not included. Among approximately 2,000,000 clones listed, 93% were seen once. Sequenced material: naive CD8+ T cells from PBMCs. Source of these receptors: a man aged 18 to 29 in good health. Some clones in this sample may be carry-over from other donors' samples.

The CDR3 DNA reads as TGTGCAAGTCGCTGTATTAGTCGGACGCCAGGGGGTAAACAGTTCTTC. Protein sequence: CASRCISRTPGGKQFF. V and J are TRBV12-2 and TRBJ2-1; the listed D gene, TRBD1, was not tested against the DNA. TRBV12-2 is described as a pseudogene. The CDR3 extends over 16 amino acids.

The CDR3 DNA is TGTGCCAGCAGCCGACGACTAGCGGGATTCTACGAGCAGTACTTC. Encoded protein: CASSRRLAGFYEQYF. V gene TRBV6-5 combines with J gene TRBJ2-7; 11 bases fit TRBD2. Germline values: CDR1 MNHEY, CDR2 SVGAGI. V was clipped by 6 bases and J by 3 bases; unmatched bases: 7. This CDR3 has 15 amino acids.

As for this clone: The sample contains more than one DNA sequence encoding this CDR3. The J gene is TRBJ2-7, the V gene TRBV5-5; D is undetermined. Germline CDR1 is SGHKS and CDR2 is YYEKEE (reference sequence). Deletions cut 0 bases from V and 4 bases from J, with 2 bases between. This CDR3 is 11 amino acids long. The CDR3 here is CASSLGYEQYF. The CDR3, as DNA: TGTGCCAGCAGCTTGGGTTACGAGCAGTACTTC.

As concerns this clone: The sample has other DNA sequences that encode this CDR3 too. This chain joins TRBV9 and TRBJ2-7; the D gene is possibly TRBD2 (6 bases). V dropped 3 bases and J dropped 3 bases, with 10 bases sitting between them. CDR3 length equals 13 residues. Germline V gene data show CDR1 as SGDLS and CDR2 as YYNGEE. The CDR3 sequence: CASSGGTGYEQYF. CDR3 bases: TGTGCCAGCAGCGGCGGGACTGGCTACGAGCAGTACTTC.

The genes are TRBV25-1 and TRBJ2-7, with D possibly being TRBD2 (6 bases). The V end was cut by 4 bases, the J end by 2 bases, with 18 bases between. The CDR3 sequence is 16 residues long. The germline gives CDR1 MGHDK, CDR2 SYGVNS. Here the CDR3 DNA reads TGTGCCAGCAGTGCCTGGGGGGATAACCTTGCCTACGAGCAGTACTTC. It encodes CASSAWGDNLAYEQYF.

This chain joins TRBV7-2 and TRBJ2-5, with TRBD2 matching 8 bases. This CDR3 comprises 15 residues. Germline V gives CDR1 SGHTA, CDR2 FQGNSA. V lost 5 bases to trimming and J lost 5 bases; unmatched junction nucleotides: 10. Here the CDR3 reads CASSRTAGVGETQYF. For the CDR3, the DNA is TGTGCCAGCAGCCGGACAGCGGGAGTGGGGGAGACCCAGTACTTC.

CDR3 protein: CASSRDRGEGQPQHF. CDR3 in DNA: TGTGCCAGCAGCCGCGACAGGGGGGAAGGTCAGCCCCAGCATTTT. The chain uses TRBV5-4 and TRBJ1-5; 9 bases align to TRBD1. Germline values: CDR1 SGHNT, CDR2 YYREEE (reference sequence). V shed 4 bases and J 6 bases; nucleotides not matched to a gene: 8. The length of the CDR3 is 15 residues.

On this clone: Other DNA sequences in this specimen translate into the identical CDR3. The gene calls are TRBV27 and TRBJ1-1, with unresolved D. The V gene lost 5 bases and the J gene lost 1 base, with 8 bases spanning the gap. This CDR3 spans 13 amino acids. Germline V gene lookup returns CDR1 MNHEY and CDR2 SMNVEV (reference sequence). This CDR3 is CASSLTANTEAFF. The CDR3 region has the DNA TGTGCCAGCAGTCTGACCGCGAACACTGAAGCTTTCTTT.

Worth noting for this clone: This same CDR3 is encoded by further DNA sequences in the sample. This chain connects TRBV27 to TRBJ2-1; maybe TRBD2 (5 bases). Germline CDR1 and CDR2: MNHEY and SMNVEV (reference sequence). CDR3 length equals 15 residues. V lost 6 bases and J 1 base, leaving 13 bases between the germline ends. CDR3: CASSLGRGSYNEQFF. The CDR3 DNA follows: TGTGCCAGCAGCCTTGGACGGGGTTCCTACAATGAGCAGTTCTTC.

The chain is built from TRBV11-2 and TRBJ1-1; D is uncertain. CDR1 is SGHAT and CDR2 is FQNNGV in the germline V gene. The CDR3 runs to 17 residues. Trimming pared 5 bases from V and 4 bases from J, leaving 23 bases between. Here the CDR3 DNA reads TGTGCCAGCAGCCCGTCATTTGTGGGAGGGTGGGCCACTGAAGCTTTCTTT. Its protein product is CASSPSFVGGWATEAFF.

The chain uses TRBV13 and TRBJ1-2; D is undetermined. The ends were cut back, 1 base at V and 4 bases at J, with 22 bases in the middle. The CDR3 runs to 18 residues. Germline loops: CDR1 PRHDT, CDR2 FYEKMQ (reference sequence). The CDR3 DNA reads as TGTGCCAGCAGCTTAGTCCGACGAGCTGGTGGAGAGAGCTATGGCTACACCTTC. It codes for CASSLVRRAGGESYGYTF. Combining the CDR3 with reference TRBV13 and TRBJ1-2 gives the whole variable domain AAGVIQSPRHLIKEKRETATLKCYPIPRHDTVYWYQQGPGQDPQFLISFYEKMQSDKGSIPDRFSAQQFSDYHSELNMSSLELGDSALYFCASSLVRRAGGESYGYTFGSGTRLTVV.

The chain combines TRBV4-2 with TRBJ2-7; 7 positions match TRBD1. Losses at the gene ends were 2 bases for V and 7 bases for J; bases not matched to a gene: 5. This CDR3 has 13 amino acids. Germline-derived CDR1 and CDR2 are LGHNA and YNFKEQ. The DNA of the CDR3 is TGTGCCAGCAGCCAAAAGGGGGCCGGAGAGCAGTACTTC. It codes for CASSQKGAGEQYF.

The CDR3 DNA reads as TGCAGCGTCTTAGAAACCAAAAACATTCAGTACTTC. Its translation: CSVLETKNIQYF. The chain couples TRBV29-1 to TRBJ2-4; D ambiguous. This CDR3 has 12 amino acids. Germline V gene lookup returns CDR1 SQVTM and CDR2 ANQGSEA. Trimming removed 6 bases at V and 2 bases at J, with 8 bases between.

J is TRBJ2-3 and V is TRBV9, with D possibly being TRBD2 (6 bases). The CDR3 is 17 residues long. Germline CDR1 reads SGDLS; CDR2 reads YYNGEE. Trimming took 0 bases from V and 2 from J, leaving 16 bases between them. In DNA form, the CDR3 reads TGTGCCAGCAGCGTAGATGGGGAGGTGTATCTCACAGATACGCAGTATTTT. Its translation: CASSVDGEVYLTDTQYF. Supplemented by reference TRBV9 and TRBJ2-3, the full variable domain reads DSGVTQTPKHLITATGQRVTLRCSPRSGDLSVYWYQQSLDQGLQFLIQYYNGEERAKGNILERFSAQQFPDLHSELNLSSLELGDSALYFCASSVDGEVYLTDTQYFGPGTRLTVL.

The CDR3 DNA follows: TGTGCCAGCAGCAAACCTAGCGGGAGATACAATGAGCAGTTCTTC. Translated: CASSKPSGRYNEQFF. The gene calls are TRBV6-5 and TRBJ2-1; 10 bases are shared with TRBD2. CDR1 and CDR2 (germline): MNHEY, SVGAGI. Trimming at V came to 6 bases and at J to 4 bases, leaving 6 bases not matched to a gene. The CDR3 extends over 15 amino acids.

V usage is TRBV6-5 and J usage is TRBJ2-3; D is unresolved. CDR3 size: 12 residues. V lost 6 bases and J 6 bases, leaving 10 bases between the germline ends. CDR1 is MNHEY and CDR2 is SVGAGI in the germline V gene. CDR3 in amino acids: CASRDWADTQYF. The CDR3 bases are TGTGCCAGCAGAGACTGGGCGGATACGCAGTATTTT.

The chain combines TRBV4-1 with TRBJ2-7, with D perhaps matching TRBD2 (7 bases). Germline values: CDR1 MGHRA, CDR2 YSYEKL. This CDR3 contains 18 residues. Trimming took off 1 base at V and 7 bases at J, with 26 bases between the two ends. The CDR3 nucleotides are TGCGCCAGCAGCCAAGGGGAAGTCAACGGGGGGCGCGCATCTGAGCAGTACTTC. Translation gives CASSQGEVNGGRASEQYF.

This clone was seen a single time. The CDR3 bases are TGTGCCAGCAGTTTATCGATGGGGCTCGGGCTCTCTGGAAACACCATATATTTT. The encoded protein is CASSLSMGLGLSGNTIYF. This sequence joins TRBV27 and TRBJ1-3; D perhaps matches TRBD1 (5 bases). This CDR3 has 18 residues. V was clipped by 0 bases and J by 0 bases, with 15 bases between them. Germline V CDR1 and CDR2: MNHEY, SMNVEV (reference sequence).

This clone was seen once. The gene calls are TRBV11-2 and TRBJ2-7; TRBD2 aligns across 10 bases. The V segment lost 4 bases and the J segment 3 bases; nucleotides outside the gene matches: 15. This CDR3 is built from 18 residues. In germline, CDR1 is SGHAT, CDR2 FQNNGV. The chain's CDR3 is CASSSRDIALAGDYEQYF. The CDR3 DNA is TGTGCCAGCAGCTCCCGGGACATCGCCCTAGCGGGAGACTACGAGCAGTACTTC.

This chain links TRBV5-1 with TRBJ1-2; D is unclear. V was shortened by 0 bases and J by 5 bases, with 8 bases between the two germline ends. The germline gives CDR1 SGHRS, CDR2 YFSETQ. This CDR3 spans 13 amino acids. CDR3 coding DNA: TGCGCCAGCAGCTTGGACTTAATATATGGCTACACCTTC. Its translation is CASSLDLIYGYTF.

Only one count was recorded for this clone. The J gene is TRBJ1-2, the V gene TRBV11-2; D ambiguous. Germline CDR1 reads SGHAT; CDR2 reads FQNNGV. Trimming shortened V by 1 base and J by 3 bases, and 12 bases separated the two germline ends. The CDR3 is made up of 15 amino acids. The CDR3 reads CASSLGTLIDYGYTF. CDR3 in DNA: TGTGCCAGCAGCTTAGGGACCCTCATAGACTATGGCTACACCTTC.

The chain links TRBV28 to TRBJ1-5, with D possibly being TRBD1 (6 bases). The germline gives CDR1 MDHEN, CDR2 SYDVKM. The CDR3 has 16 residues. V gave up 7 bases and J gave up 0 bases, with 16 bases separating them. The CDR3 here is CASKALGQYSNQPQHF. CDR3 DNA sequence: TGTGCCAGCAAGGCTCTCGGACAGTATAGCAATCAGCCCCAGCATTTT.

The rearrangement links TRBV28 to TRBJ2-7; D is unresolved. V was pared by 3 bases and J by 4 bases, with 13 bases between. The CDR3 spans 14 residues. Germline V gene data show CDR1 as MDHEN and CDR2 as SYDVKM. CDR3 coding DNA: TGTGCCAGCAGTTTCCCGATAAGCCCATACGAGCAGTACTTC. Residues: CASSFPISPYEQYF.

This clone has just one count. The same CDR3 can be traced to other DNA sequences in this sample. The chain recombines TRBV5-1 with TRBJ1-4; TRBD1 agrees at 10 bases. Germline lookup yields CDR1 SGHRS and CDR2 YFSETQ. This CDR3 contains 16 residues. Germline trimming cut 4 bases from V and 1 base from J; bases unmatched to any gene: 4. The CDR3 nucleotides read TGCGCCAGCAGCCTGGGACAGGGGATAACTAATGAAAAACTGTTTTTT. It specifies CASSLGQGITNEKLFF.

The CDR3 bases are TGTGCCAGCAGCTTGGTGTACAACTACGAGCAGTACTTC. This encodes CASSLVYNYEQYF. The genes are TRBV5-6 and TRBJ2-7, with unresolved D. Per germline, CDR1 SGHDT and CDR2 YYEEEE. Trimming cost V 0 bases and J 3 bases, with 7 bases left between them. The CDR3 is 13 amino acids.

This clone showed up just once. The chain combines TRBV7-8 with TRBJ2-7; TRBD2 might be the D (6 bases). CDR3 length: 16 residues. The V end was cut by 3 bases, the J end by 0 bases, with 15 bases between. The germline gives CDR1 SGHVS, CDR2 FQNEAQ. CDR3 coding DNA: TGTGCCAGCAGCTTCCCCCGGGACTCTAGCTCCTACGAGCAGTACTTC. It codes for CASSFPRDSSSYEQYF.

The gene calls are TRBV19 and TRBJ1-4; D is unclear. Germline V lookup: CDR1 LNHDA, CDR2 SQIVND (reference sequence). V lost 6 bases and J lost 0, with 8 bases in between. This CDR3 comprises 14 residues. This CDR3 is CASSLISTNEKLFF. The CDR3 bases are TGTGCCAGTAGCTTGATTTCAACTAATGAAAAACTGTTTTTT.

The chain has TRBV19 and TRBJ1-2; D might be TRBD1 (5 bases). CDR1 and CDR2 (germline): LNHDA, SQIVND (reference sequence). The CDR3 runs 12 residues. V lost 10 bases and J lost 5, with 14 bases in between. This chain's CDR3 is CAIYGRGYGYTF. CDR3 DNA: TGTGCCATTTACGGCCGGGGGTATGGCTACACCTTC.

The V and J genes are TRBV5-6 and TRBJ2-2; D is ambiguous. This CDR3 is built from 14 residues. The V end was cut by 0 bases, the J end by 3 bases, with 6 bases between. Per germline, CDR1 SGHDT and CDR2 YYEEEE. CDR3 sequence: CASSLDRDTGELFF. In nucleotides, the CDR3 is TGTGCCAGCAGCTTGGATAGGGACACCGGGGAGCTGTTTTTT.

Notes on this clone: Other DNA sequences in the same sample also yield this CDR3. This chain connects TRBV7-9 to TRBJ2-3; no firm D call. The V end lost 2 bases, the J end lost 0 bases, and 3 bases lay between the germline ends. Germline V CDR1 and CDR2: SEHNR, FQNEAQ (reference sequence). This CDR3 region has 13 residues. CDR3 loop: CASSLPSTDTQYF. In nucleotides, the CDR3 is TGTGCCAGCAGCTTACCGAGCACAGATACGCAGTATTTT.